This T cell receptor (beta chain) stems from a study of identical twins' blood T cells. TCRdb reprocessed the 5' RACE reads via MiXCR and lists one record per CDR3 protein. The table lists around 380,000 distinct CDR3 sequences, 28% of them singletons, with approximately 6.6% in the top ten. The sequenced sample consisted of PBMCs. The sequence derives from a woman aged 18-55 years in good health.

CDR3 sequence (DNA): TGTGCCAGCAGCTTCTCTAGCGGGGTTTACAATGAGCAGTTCTTC. Translating it yields CASSFSSGVYNEQFF. The gene calls are TRBV11-2 and TRBJ2-1, with 9 bases that match TRBD2. J lost 4 bases, V lost 3 bases, and 4 bases had no gene match. CDR3 length equals 15 residues. Germline assignment: CDR1 SGHAT and CDR2 FQNNGV.